Listed here is a single TCR beta chain. This clonotype was recorded at least ten times. The target of this receptor is not known. No qualities accompany the bases; no much larger clone lies one base away. These data come from a study of T cells in Graves' hyperthyroidism and ophthalmopathy (dated by TCRdb to about 2019). In terms of the full investigation: Peripheral blood was collected at initial diagnosis, before any treatment. Once sampling was done, hyperthyroidism patients were given methimazole at a starting dose of 30 mg daily, whereas ophthalmopathy patients were given high-dose intravenous methylprednisolone. TCR Vbeta CDR3 sequencing of approximately 140 peripheral blood samples (about 45 ophthalmopathy, 75 to 85 hyperthyroidism and roughly 17 progressor patients) is reported in the paper. Thyroid tissue and blood T-cell repertoires from six Graves' hyperthyroidism patients were also compared in the study. For training and testing, the 100 or so patients in the discovery cohort were randomly divided in a 7:3 ratio. To identify distinguishing TCR V-J signatures, a discovery cohort of 100 patients was used, comprising 40 to 45 with Graves' ophthalmopathy and 57 with stable Graves' hyperthyroidism. An independent validation cohort of around 19 hyperthyroidism patients and approximately 16 patients who later progressed to ophthalmopathy tested prospective prediction of ophthalmopathy. Overall study results and their limits: Most expanded thyroid clonotypes (frequency above 0.001) were also found in blood, which suggests that blood repertoires may mirror thyroid immune responses. Sample size was not statistically predetermined, and investigators were not blinded to group allocation. A 13 V-J signature model separated ophthalmopathy from stable hyperthyroidism, with 87.88% sensitivity and 81.08% specificity in cross-validation and 80%/75% in testing. In validation, the model predicted progression to ophthalmopathy with around 71% sensitivity and around 72% specificity, a median of about six months before onset.

CDR1 and CDR2 are drawn from the germline V gene (reference sequence): DFQATT, SNEGSKA. V is trimmed back by 6 bases and J by 4 bases, and the junction contains 3 bases that no gene match accounts for. The CDR3 runs 12 residues from the cysteine to the phenylalanine. The retained sequence is limited to the CDR3, 36 bases, with the frame set at the first base. Amplification of TCR beta CDR3 regions was carried out from RNA transcripts. For the first round of RT-PCR on the TCR CDR3, the HTBI primer set was used together with the Qiagen OneStep RT-PCR kit. Libraries were constructed in a second round of multiplex PCR, after which size selection and purification were performed. The libraries were sequenced on an Illumina HiSeq2000 using paired-end 100 bp reads. Under the source paper's analysis protocol: Raw data were processed with SOAPnuke, discarding reads with adapters, uncalled bases, mean Phred below 15, or no exact constant-primer or identifier match. COPE v1.2.5 was used to merge the high-quality paired reads, and each unique nucleotide sequence was defined as a clonotype. MiTCR v1.1 was used to align clonotypes to the IMGT TRBV, TRBD and TRBJ reference segments. Only V-J combinations with frequency above 0.0001, covering 99.2% of repertoires, were analysed. A TCS score was defined as the ratio between F50 (clonal expansion) and ExV (chaos), using BLOSUM62-based TCRdist between CDR3 peptides within each V-J. Welch's t-statistics and random forest reduced around 550 V-J features to 13, which were used in a naive Bayes classifier (R e1071). The raw public data were reprocessed by TCRdb itself: fastp quality trimming at Q25, MiXCR clonotype calling, in-frame beta chains only. Rows are unified per CDR3 protein, each entry keeping the most common DNA and genes. TCRdb, not the authors, supplied the V and J calls. The sample includes 300,000 to 400,000 distinct CDR3 sequences, with 11% to 15% observed a single time. Together, the top ten hold 20% to 25% of the sample.

Stable Graves' hyperthyroidism was defined as the absence of progression to ophthalmopathy over 18 months of follow-up. The hyperthyroidism patients were between 18 and 65 years old and newly diagnosed, with a disease duration of less than 2 months. Any patient with an uncontrolled infection, another autoimmune disease, pregnancy or lactation was excluded. Diagnoses were established on the basis of clinical symptoms, serum thyroxine and TRAb, thyroid ultrasound, and orbital computed tomography. Ficoll-Paque density gradient centrifugation was used to isolate PBMCs from approximately 11 ml of fresh peripheral blood. Trizol reagent was used to extract total RNA, and RNA quality was then checked on an Agilent 2100 Bioanalyzer.

In this chain, TRBV20-1 is recombined with TRBJ2-5, with TRBD2 matching 9 junction bases. The sample comprised blood. The sequence derives from a woman in her twenties or thirties with Graves' hyperthyroidism. The nucleotides read TGCAGTGCCCAACTAGCGGGAGAGACCCAGTACTTC. It is translated as CSAQLAGETQYF.